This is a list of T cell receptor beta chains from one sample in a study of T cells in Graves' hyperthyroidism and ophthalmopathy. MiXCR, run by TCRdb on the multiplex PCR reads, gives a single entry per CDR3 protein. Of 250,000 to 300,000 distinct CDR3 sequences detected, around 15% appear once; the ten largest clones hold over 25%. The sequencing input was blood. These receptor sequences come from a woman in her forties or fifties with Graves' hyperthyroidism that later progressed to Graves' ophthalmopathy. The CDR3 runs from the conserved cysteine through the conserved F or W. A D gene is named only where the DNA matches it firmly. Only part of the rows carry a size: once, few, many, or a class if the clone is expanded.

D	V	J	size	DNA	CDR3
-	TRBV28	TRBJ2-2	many	TGTGCCAGCAGCATGCTTTACGGCGGGGAGCTGTTTTTT	CASSMLYGGELFF
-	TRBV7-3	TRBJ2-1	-	TGTGCCAGCAGCTCATATGTGGGCAATGAGCAGTTCTTC	CASSSYVGNEQFF
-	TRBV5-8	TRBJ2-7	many	TGTGCCAGCAGGACTGGCGGGCACCCCTACGAGCAGTACTTC	CASRTGGHPYEQYF
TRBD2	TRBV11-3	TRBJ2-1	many	TGTGCCAGCAGCATAGCGGGAGGTTCGGGCAATGAGCAGTTCTTC	CASSIAGGSGNEQFF
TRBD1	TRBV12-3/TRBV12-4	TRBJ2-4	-	TGTGCCAGCAGTGCCACAGCAACCGGGACAGATAAAAACATTCAGTACTTC	CASSATATGTDKNIQYF
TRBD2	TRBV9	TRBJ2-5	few	TGTGCCAGCAGCGTAGGTAGCGGGAGGACCCAGGAGACCCAGTACTTC	CASSVGSGRTQETQYF
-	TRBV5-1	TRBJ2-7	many	TGCGCCAGCAGCATCGGTGGAGGGGGTGAAGGGCAGTACTTC	CASSIGGGGEGQYF
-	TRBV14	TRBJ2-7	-	TGTGCCAGCAGCCAGTCCTCTGACAGGTACGAGCAGTACTTC	CASSQSSDRYEQYF
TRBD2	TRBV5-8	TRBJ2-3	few	TGTGCCAGCAGCAACTACCTAGCGGGGGGGACAGATACGCAGTATTTT	CASSNYLAGGTDTQYF
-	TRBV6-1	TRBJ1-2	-	TGTGCCAGCCCCTCGAATGGGGGGGCCGCTAACTATGGCTACACCTTC	CASPSNGGAANYGYTF
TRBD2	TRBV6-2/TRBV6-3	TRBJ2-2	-	TGTGCCAGCTTCCCAGCCCGACTAGCGGATTACGGGGAGCTGTTTTTT	CASFPARLADYGELFF
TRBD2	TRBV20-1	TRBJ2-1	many	TGCAGTGCTAGAGATGGTAGCGGGGTTTACAATGAGCAGTTCTTC	CSARDGSGVYNEQFF
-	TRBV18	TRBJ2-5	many	TGTGCCAGCTCAGAGGGTTTCCAAGAGACCCAGTACTTC	CASSEGFQETQYF
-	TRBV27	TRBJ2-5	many	TGTGCCAGCAGAGACACCGCCCAAGAGACCCAGTACTTC	CASRDTAQETQYF
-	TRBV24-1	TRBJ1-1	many	TGTGCCACCAGTAGTAACACTGAAGCTTTCTTT	CATSSNTEAFF
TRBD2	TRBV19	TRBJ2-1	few	TGTGCCAGTAGTATAGATTTATCGAGCGGGAGTTCCAATGAGCAGTTCTTC	CASSIDLSSGSSNEQFF
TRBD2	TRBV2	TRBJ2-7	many	TGTGCCAGCACACGACTAGCGGGAGGTGAGCAGTACTTC	CASTRLAGGEQYF
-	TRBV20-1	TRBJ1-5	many	TGCAGTGCTAGAGATCAGACAGGTGGCAATCAGCCCCAGCATTTT	CSARDQTGGNQPQHF
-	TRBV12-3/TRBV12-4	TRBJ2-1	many	TGTGCCAGCAGTTTTAATTGGGCCACCAATGAGCAGTTCTTC	CASSFNWATNEQFF
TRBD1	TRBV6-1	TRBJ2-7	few	TGTGCCAGCAGACTCCGGGACAGGGGGGCCTACGAGCAGTACTTC	CASRLRDRGAYEQYF
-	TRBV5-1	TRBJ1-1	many	TGCGCCAGCAGCTTAAGGCTGAACACTGAAGCTTTCTTT	CASSLRLNTEAFF
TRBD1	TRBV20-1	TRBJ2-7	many	TGCAGTGCTGCTCAGTACACGGGACAGGGAAGGAACGAGCAGTACTTC	CSAAQYTGQGRNEQYF
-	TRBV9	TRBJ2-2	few	TGTGCCAGCAGCGTATCGAGCTGGGAGCTGTTTTTT	CASSVSSWELFF
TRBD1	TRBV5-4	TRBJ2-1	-	TGTGCCAGCAGCAGAGACAGGGGTATTTACAATGAGCAGTTCTTC	CASSRDRGIYNEQFF
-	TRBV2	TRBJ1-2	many	TGTGCCAGCAGTGACCAGGACGATCATGGCTACACCTTC	CASSDQDDHGYTF
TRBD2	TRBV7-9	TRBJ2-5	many	TGTGCCAGCAGCCCCCCCGCGGGGGTTCAAGAGACCCAGTACTTC	CASSPPAGVQETQYF
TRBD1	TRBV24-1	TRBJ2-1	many	TGTGCCACCAGTGACCTCAACAGGGGTCAGGCAGATGAGCAGTTCTTC	CATSDLNRGQADEQFF
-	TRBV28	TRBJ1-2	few	TGTGCCAGCAATGGGAGGGGGTTTCCGAACTATGGCTACACCTTC	CASNGRGFPNYGYTF